This TCR beta chain was sequenced in a study of persistence of HIV-infected CD4 T cells. About the research overall: Donors had been on suppressive ART for a median of approximately eight years.

Overlapping HIV-1 Gag 15-mer peptides at 0.85 to 1 ug per peptide per mL were used. Responding CD4+ T cells were sorted by upregulation of both CD40 ligand and CD69. Anti-CD28/CD49d costimulation, CD40-blocking antibody and enfuvirtide were given to CD8-depleted PBMCs for about 19 hours. Worth noting for this clone: Its antigen is still unknown.

V lost 6 bases, J lost 3 bases, and 5 bases lay in between. CDR3 size: 12 residues. The germline V gene encodes CDR1 MNHNY and CDR2 SVGAGI (reference sequence). Sequencing used immunoSEQ version 4 in survey mode. Measured with immunoSEQ multiplex PCR; TCRdb has only the in-frame clones, and not every one. The sample yields around 24,000 clones, 74% seen once. This clonotype was obtained from an adult man with HIV who was CMV-seropositive. The sequenced sample was CD4+ T cells sorted from PBMCs after roughly 18-hour stimulation, obtained from a patient who received antiretroviral therapy. The chain is built from TRBV6-6 and TRBJ1-4; no reliable D call. CDR3 amino acids: CASRPANEKLFF. CDR3 nucleotides: TGTGCCAGCAGGCCAGCTAATGAAAAACTGTTTTTT.